This T cell receptor beta chain came from a study of Graves' ophthalmopathy and Graves' hyperthyroidism. Study information: Stable hyperthyroidism meant no progression to ophthalmopathy within 18 months of follow-up. Whole-study findings and limits: Most thyroid clonotypes expanded beyond 0.001 frequency were also found in blood.

The V gene's germline CDR1 is SGHTA and CDR2 FQGNSA. Trimming pared 3 bases from V and 6 bases from J, leaving 14 bases between. The CDR3 has 14 amino acids. On this clonotype: What it recognizes is unknown.

Among the hyperthyroidism patients, all were newly diagnosed, aged 18 to 65, with under 2 months' duration. Transcripts of RNA were the source for amplifying TCR beta CDR3 regions. HTBI primers primed a first-round RT-PCR, and a second-round multiplex PCR followed. TCRdb redid the calling of the multiplex PCR reads with MiXCR, one entry per CDR3 protein. The sample includes about 500,000 distinct CDR3 sequences, 39% of them seen just once. The clonotype comes from an adult man with Graves' hyperthyroidism. Material for sequencing was peripheral blood or thyroid tissue (not recorded which). The rearrangement uses TRBV7-2 and TRBJ1-2; D is perhaps TRBD1 (5 bases). CDR3 in DNA: TGTGCCAGCAGCTTTCAGTGGGACTCCCATGGCTACACCTTC. Protein sequence: CASSFQWDSHGYTF.